This TCR beta chain appears in the sequencing data of a study of cytomegalovirus exposure and HLA in healthy donors. Study-wide results and limits: A list of 150 or so TCR beta chains associated with cytomegalovirus was given.

Vbeta (60) and Jbeta (13) primers were used in the PCR. TCRdb's table, derived via immunoSEQ multiplex PCR, lists solely in-frame clones and lacks some. In the table there are roughly 100,000 clones, 78% of which are singletons. V dropped 2 bases and J dropped 3; count of bases not matched to a gene: 5. Germline lookup yields CDR1 MNHEY and CDR2 SVGAGI. The length of the CDR3 is 15 residues. In the case of this clone: What it recognizes is unknown. This same CDR3 is encoded by further DNA sequences in the sample.

The V call is TRBV6-5, the J call TRBJ2-5; 8 nucleotides align to TRBD1. The sequenced sample consisted of PBMCs. The sequence derives from a woman between 40 and 55 years old in good health and CMV-seronegative. The CDR3 region is CASSYSRGLKETQYF. The CDR3 DNA reads as TGTGCCAGCAGTTACAGCAGGGGGCTAAAAGAGACCCAGTACTTC.